A selection of T cell receptor beta chains follows, all from one sample in a study of T cell changes during pregnancy in multiple sclerosis. The data were produced by immunoSEQ multiplex PCR, yet TCRdb's version contains in-frame clones alone and is incomplete. The sample carries 68,000 or so clones, about 89% recorded once. Material: peripheral blood, obtained in the second trimester of pregnancy. Every receptor here comes from a female donor with multiple sclerosis, enrolled in a pregnancy study. Each CDR3 is given with its conserved first and last residue. The order of the fields is J gene, D gene, clone size, V gene, CDR3 DNA, CDR3 protein. D genes are given only for firm matches. Size is omitted from some rows. Given values are once, few, many or a class for expanded clones.

j_call: TRBJ2-5; d_call: TRBD1; clone_size: .; v_call: TRBV2; cdr3_nt: TGTGCCAGCAGTGAAAACAGGGGGTTCGAGGAGACCCAGTACTTC; cdr3_aa: CASSENRGFEETQYF
j_call: TRBJ2-5; d_call: .; clone_size: .; v_call: TRBV18; cdr3_nt: TGTGCCAGCTCACCCGGACTGGCACAAGAGACCCAGTACTTC; cdr3_aa: CASSPGLAQETQYF
j_call: TRBJ2-3; d_call: .; clone_size: .; v_call: TRBV19; cdr3_nt: TGTGCCACCGAGGCGCCCGATACGCAGTATTTT; cdr3_aa: CATEAPDTQYF
j_call: TRBJ2-7; d_call: .; clone_size: .; v_call: TRBV7-2; cdr3_nt: TGTGCCAGCAGAACCCGGGGGGAGCAGTACTTC; cdr3_aa: CASRTRGEQYF
j_call: TRBJ2-2; d_call: TRBD1; clone_size: .; v_call: TRBV7-2; cdr3_nt: TGTGCCAGCAGCTCCCAAGGCAGGGGGCGCGGGGAGCTGTTTTTT; cdr3_aa: CASSSQGRGRGELFF
j_call: TRBJ2-1; d_call: TRBD2; clone_size: .; v_call: TRBV6-4; cdr3_nt: TGTGCCAGCAGTGACTTCCCCCCTGGGGGGGACCTCAATGAGCAGTTCTTC; cdr3_aa: CASSDFPPGGDLNEQFF
j_call: TRBJ2-7; d_call: .; clone_size: .; v_call: TRBV18; cdr3_nt: TGTGCCAGCTCACCACCGTCGGGGGTCCCCCTCTACGAGCAGTACTTC; cdr3_aa: CASSPPSGVPLYEQYF
j_call: TRBJ2-7; d_call: TRBD2; clone_size: .; v_call: TRBV19; cdr3_nt: TGTGCCAGTAGTATATCTAGCGGGGGCCGTAAGTCCTACGAGCAGTACTTC; cdr3_aa: CASSISSGGRKSYEQYF
j_call: TRBJ1-3; d_call: .; clone_size: .; v_call: TRBV7-2; cdr3_nt: TGTGCCAGCAGCCCCGGTCTGTCCGGAAACACCATATATTTT; cdr3_aa: CASSPGLSGNTIYF
j_call: TRBJ1-1; d_call: .; clone_size: .; v_call: TRBV6-6; cdr3_nt: TGTGCCAGCAGTTCCCCCTTGGAGGGTTACACTGAAGCTTTCTTT; cdr3_aa: CASSSPLEGYTEAFF
j_call: TRBJ1-2; d_call: TRBD1; clone_size: .; v_call: TRBV5-1; cdr3_nt: TGCGCCAGCAGCACAAACAGGGGGTCGGTAGGCTACACCTTC; cdr3_aa: CASSTNRGSVGYTF
j_call: TRBJ2-4; d_call: .; clone_size: .; v_call: TRBV7-3; cdr3_nt: TGTGCCAGCAGCTTATCGGGGAGTACAAACATTCAGTACTTC; cdr3_aa: CASSLSGSTNIQYF
j_call: TRBJ2-3; d_call: .; clone_size: .; v_call: TRBV5-5; cdr3_nt: TGTGCCAGCAGCTTAGCCAGGGTAGATACGCAGTATTTT; cdr3_aa: CASSLARVDTQYF
j_call: TRBJ2-1; d_call: TRBD2; clone_size: .; v_call: TRBV9; cdr3_nt: TGTGCCAGCAGCGCGGGGGAGGGGCTAGGATGGAATGAGCAGTTCTTC; cdr3_aa: CASSAGEGLGWNEQFF
j_call: TRBJ1-1; d_call: TRBD1; clone_size: .; v_call: TRBV7-9; cdr3_nt: TGTGCCAGCAGCTTAGGGGCAGGGGGCTCCACTGAAGCTTTCTTT; cdr3_aa: CASSLGAGGSTEAFF
j_call: TRBJ1-1; d_call: .; clone_size: .; v_call: TRBV27; cdr3_nt: TGTGCCAGCAGTCAATCGACAGGTTTTAACACTGAAGCTTTCTTT; cdr3_aa: CASSQSTGFNTEAFF
j_call: TRBJ2-3; d_call: TRBD2; clone_size: .; v_call: TRBV9; cdr3_nt: TGTGCCAGCAGCCGGGGGGGATTGGATACGCAGTATTTT; cdr3_aa: CASSRGGLDTQYF
j_call: TRBJ2-3; d_call: TRBD2; clone_size: .; v_call: TRBV19; cdr3_nt: TGTGCCAGTAGTGTTGGCGGGGGGGCTCATACGCAGTATTTT; cdr3_aa: CASSVGGGAHTQYF
j_call: TRBJ1-1; d_call: .; clone_size: .; v_call: TRBV19; cdr3_nt: TGTGCCAGTAAGCCAAAGGGGTGGGACACTGAAGCTTTCTTT; cdr3_aa: CASKPKGWDTEAFF
j_call: TRBJ2-1; d_call: .; clone_size: .; v_call: TRBV15; cdr3_nt: TGTGCCACCAGCAGGCAGGACTCCTACAATGAGCAGTTCTTC; cdr3_aa: CATSRQDSYNEQFF
j_call: TRBJ1-4; d_call: .; clone_size: .; v_call: TRBV2; cdr3_nt: TGTGCCAGCAAGGAGGGTGGGGCAACTAATGAAAAACTGTTTTTT; cdr3_aa: CASKEGGATNEKLFF
j_call: TRBJ1-2; d_call: .; clone_size: .; v_call: TRBV6-6; cdr3_nt: TGTGCCAGCAGTTTCGCCCCCTATAACTATGGCTACACCTTC; cdr3_aa: CASSFAPYNYGYTF
j_call: TRBJ1-1; d_call: TRBD1; clone_size: .; v_call: TRBV29-1; cdr3_nt: TGCAGCGCGGGACAGGGAACTGAAGCTTTCTTT; cdr3_aa: CSAGQGTEAFF
j_call: TRBJ2-1; d_call: TRBD1; clone_size: .; v_call: TRBV25-1; cdr3_nt: TGTGCCAGCAGTGACGGGTCCGGGACAGGGTTAAGTGAGCAGTTCTTC; cdr3_aa: CASSDGSGTGLSEQFF
j_call: TRBJ1-6; d_call: .; clone_size: .; v_call: TRBV19; cdr3_nt: TGTGCCAGTAGTATCGACAGGTCTTCACCCCTCCACTTT; cdr3_aa: CASSIDRSSPLHF
j_call: TRBJ1-2; d_call: .; clone_size: .; v_call: TRBV10-3; cdr3_nt: TGTGCCATCAGTGAGTCGACAGGAAGTGGCTACACCTTC; cdr3_aa: CAISESTGSGYTF
j_call: TRBJ1-1; d_call: .; clone_size: .; v_call: TRBV15; cdr3_nt: TGTGCCACCAGCAGAGCCAGGGGGAACACTGAAGCTTTCTTT; cdr3_aa: CATSRARGNTEAFF
j_call: TRBJ1-2; d_call: .; clone_size: .; v_call: TRBV5-6; cdr3_nt: TGTGCCAGCAGCTTGATGGGCAGCTGGTCCTATGGCTACACCTTC; cdr3_aa: CASSLMGSWSYGYTF
j_call: TRBJ1-1; d_call: .; clone_size: few; v_call: TRBV25-1; cdr3_nt: TGTGCCAGCAGTGAACCGGGGGAGGCCACTGAAGCTTTCTTT; cdr3_aa: CASSEPGEATEAFF
j_call: TRBJ2-3; d_call: .; clone_size: .; v_call: TRBV29-1; cdr3_nt: TGCAGCGTTGCTGGACAGTTCACGCGCACAGATACGCAGTATTTT; cdr3_aa: CSVAGQFTRTDTQYF
j_call: TRBJ2-2; d_call: .; clone_size: once; v_call: TRBV7-3; cdr3_nt: TGTGCCAGCAGCCAAACGGGGGTCCTCGGCGGGGAGCTGTTTTTT; cdr3_aa: CASSQTGVLGGELFF
j_call: TRBJ2-7; d_call: TRBD1; clone_size: once; v_call: TRBV6-6; cdr3_nt: TGTGCCAGCAGCGAGAGTGGGACAGGGCGCGAGCAGTACTTC; cdr3_aa: CASSESGTGREQYF
j_call: TRBJ1-1; d_call: .; clone_size: .; v_call: TRBV4-3; cdr3_nt: TGCGCCAGCAGTCTGAGGGGGGGACCGAACACTGAAGCTTTCTTT; cdr3_aa: CASSLRGGPNTEAFF
j_call: TRBJ1-4; d_call: .; clone_size: once; v_call: TRBV25-1; cdr3_nt: TGTGCCAGCAGTGACTGGGGGCTCACTAATGAAAAACTGTTTTTT; cdr3_aa: CASSDWGLTNEKLFF
j_call: TRBJ2-1; d_call: .; clone_size: .; v_call: TRBV7-3; cdr3_nt: TGTGCCAGCAGCTATACACCCTACAATGAGCAGTTCTTC; cdr3_aa: CASSYTPYNEQFF
j_call: TRBJ2-3; d_call: .; clone_size: .; v_call: TRBV1; cdr3_nt: TGCACCAGCAGTCGACTAGCGGGGGGGCCCACAGATACGCAGTATTTT; cdr3_aa: CTSSRLAGGPTDTQYF
j_call: TRBJ2-1; d_call: .; clone_size: .; v_call: TRBV4-3; cdr3_nt: TGCGCCAGCAGCCAATACGGGAGTGGGAAAAATGAGCAGTTCTTC; cdr3_aa: CASSQYGSGKNEQFF
j_call: TRBJ1-1; d_call: .; clone_size: few; v_call: TRBV30; cdr3_nt: TGTGCCTGGAGTGTTATACAGCCGAACACTGAAGCTTTCTTT; cdr3_aa: CAWSVIQPNTEAFF
j_call: TRBJ1-1; d_call: .; clone_size: .; v_call: TRBV15; cdr3_nt: TGTGCCACCAGCAGAGACGCGGGGAACACTGAAGCTTTCTTT; cdr3_aa: CATSRDAGNTEAFF
j_call: TRBJ1-1; d_call: TRBD1; clone_size: .; v_call: TRBV7-9; cdr3_nt: TGTGCCAGCGGCACAGGGGGGGATTGGAAAACTGAAGCTTTCTTT; cdr3_aa: CASGTGGDWKTEAFF
j_call: TRBJ1-4; d_call: .; clone_size: .; v_call: TRBV30; cdr3_nt: TGTGCCTGGAGTGTACGACAGGATGAAAAACTGTTTTTT; cdr3_aa: CAWSVRQDEKLFF
j_call: TRBJ2-5; d_call: .; clone_size: .; v_call: TRBV30; cdr3_nt: TGTGCCTGGAGAGGTGGTGGGGCGAAGACCCAGTACTTC; cdr3_aa: CAWRGGGAKTQYF
j_call: TRBJ1-5; d_call: .; clone_size: .; v_call: TRBV6-5; cdr3_nt: TGTGCCAGCAGTTTTCTGGGGGGGAAGGGCCCCCAGCATTTT; cdr3_aa: CASSFLGGKGPQHF
j_call: TRBJ1-2; d_call: .; clone_size: .; v_call: TRBV4-3; cdr3_nt: TGCGCCAGCAGCCAAGATCAGATGTCCGGGACATACGGCTATGACTATGGCTACACCTTC; cdr3_aa: CASSQDQMSGTYGYDYGYTF
j_call: TRBJ2-1; d_call: .; clone_size: .; v_call: TRBV5-6; cdr3_nt: TGTGCCAGCAGCTTGAGGTTAGCGGAGGACAATGAGCAGTTCTTC; cdr3_aa: CASSLRLAEDNEQFF
j_call: TRBJ2-7; d_call: .; clone_size: once; v_call: TRBV18; cdr3_nt: TGTGCCAGCTCACCAGGAACTTCAACAGGCTCCTACGAGCAGTACTTC; cdr3_aa: CASSPGTSTGSYEQYF
j_call: TRBJ1-1; d_call: .; clone_size: once; v_call: TRBV25-1; cdr3_nt: TGTGCCAGCTCGATTACAGGTGGGGACACTGAAGCTTTCTTT; cdr3_aa: CASSITGGDTEAFF
j_call: TRBJ1-2; d_call: .; clone_size: .; v_call: TRBV27; cdr3_nt: TGTGCCAGCAGTGCGACGGGCTATGGCTACACCTTC; cdr3_aa: CASSATGYGYTF
j_call: TRBJ1-3; d_call: .; clone_size: once; v_call: TRBV7-8; cdr3_nt: TGTGCCAGCAGCTTCCATGGCGAGGTTGCTGGAAACACCATATATTTT; cdr3_aa: CASSFHGEVAGNTIYF
j_call: TRBJ2-1; d_call: TRBD2; clone_size: .; v_call: TRBV5-4; cdr3_nt: TGTGCCAGCAGCCCAGTCCCGGGACTAGCGGGGGGGCGCAATGAGCAGTTCTTC; cdr3_aa: CASSPVPGLAGGRNEQFF
j_call: TRBJ1-3; d_call: .; clone_size: .; v_call: TRBV7-9; cdr3_nt: TGTGCCAGCAGCTTAGTGGGCGCAAACACCATATATTTT; cdr3_aa: CASSLVGANTIYF
j_call: TRBJ1-1; d_call: TRBD1; clone_size: .; v_call: TRBV10-3; cdr3_nt: TGTGCCATCCTTTCTAACAGGGGCCTTAGGACTGAAGCTTTCTTT; cdr3_aa: CAILSNRGLRTEAFF
j_call: TRBJ1-1; d_call: .; clone_size: .; v_call: TRBV25-1; cdr3_nt: TGTGCCAGCAGTGGACCGGCAGGGGATCTTACTGAAGCTTTCTTT; cdr3_aa: CASSGPAGDLTEAFF
j_call: TRBJ1-1; d_call: .; clone_size: .; v_call: TRBV4-1; cdr3_nt: TGCGCCAGCAGCCAAGAAAAGGAGGGAGCTTTCTTT; cdr3_aa: CASSQEKEGAFF
j_call: TRBJ2-5; d_call: TRBD2; clone_size: .; v_call: TRBV6-4; cdr3_nt: TGTGCCAGCAGTGAAACTAGCGGGGGAGGGGAGACCCAGTACTTC; cdr3_aa: CASSETSGGGETQYF
j_call: TRBJ1-1; d_call: .; clone_size: .; v_call: TRBV7-6; cdr3_nt: TGTGCCAGCAGCTTTCTCATGCAACCAGGAAACACTGAAGCTTTCTTT; cdr3_aa: CASSFLMQPGNTEAFF
j_call: TRBJ2-4; d_call: TRBD2; clone_size: .; v_call: TRBV30; cdr3_nt: TGTGCCTGGAGTGGTCTAGCGGGGGGGCTTGGCTTTTCGGACATTCAGTACTTC; cdr3_aa: CAWSGLAGGLGFSDIQYF
j_call: TRBJ1-3; d_call: TRBD1; clone_size: .; v_call: TRBV6-5; cdr3_nt: TGTGCCAGCAGTCGGACAGGGCGCTCTGGAAACACCATATATTTT; cdr3_aa: CASSRTGRSGNTIYF
j_call: TRBJ2-1; d_call: TRBD2; clone_size: .; v_call: TRBV5-6; cdr3_nt: TGTGCCAGCAGCAGGACTAGCGGGTCTTACAATGAGCAGTTCTTC; cdr3_aa: CASSRTSGSYNEQFF
j_call: TRBJ2-5; d_call: .; clone_size: .; v_call: TRBV29-1; cdr3_nt: TGCAGCGTTACGAGGGAGCAAGAGACCCAGTACTTC; cdr3_aa: CSVTREQETQYF